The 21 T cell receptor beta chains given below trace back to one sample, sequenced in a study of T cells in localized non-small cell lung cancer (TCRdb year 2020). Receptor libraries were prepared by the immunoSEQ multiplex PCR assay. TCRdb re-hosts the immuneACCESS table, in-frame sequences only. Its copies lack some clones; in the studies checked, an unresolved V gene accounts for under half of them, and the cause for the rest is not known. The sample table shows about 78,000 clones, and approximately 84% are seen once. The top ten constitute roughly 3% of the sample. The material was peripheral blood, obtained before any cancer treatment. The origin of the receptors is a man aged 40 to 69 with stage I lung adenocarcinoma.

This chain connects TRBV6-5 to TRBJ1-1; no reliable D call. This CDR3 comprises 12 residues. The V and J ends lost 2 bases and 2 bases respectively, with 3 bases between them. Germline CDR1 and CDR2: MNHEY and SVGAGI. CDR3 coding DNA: TGTGCCAGCAGTTACACCAACACTGAAGCTTTCTTT. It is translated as CASSYTNTEAFF.

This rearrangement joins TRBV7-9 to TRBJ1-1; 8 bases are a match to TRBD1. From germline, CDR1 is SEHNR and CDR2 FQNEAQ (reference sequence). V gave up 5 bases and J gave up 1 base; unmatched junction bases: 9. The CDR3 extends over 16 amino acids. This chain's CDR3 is CASSPAQGASNTEAFF. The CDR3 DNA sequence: TGTGCCAGCAGCCCAGCCCAGGGGGCTTCGAACACTGAAGCTTTCTTT.

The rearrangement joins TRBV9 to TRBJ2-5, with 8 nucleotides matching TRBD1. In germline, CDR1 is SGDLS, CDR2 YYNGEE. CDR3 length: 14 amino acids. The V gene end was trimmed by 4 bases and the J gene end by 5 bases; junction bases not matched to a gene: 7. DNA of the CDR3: TGTGCCAGCAGCAGCACAGGGGGTCGCGAGACCCAGTACTTC. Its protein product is CASSSTGGRETQYF.

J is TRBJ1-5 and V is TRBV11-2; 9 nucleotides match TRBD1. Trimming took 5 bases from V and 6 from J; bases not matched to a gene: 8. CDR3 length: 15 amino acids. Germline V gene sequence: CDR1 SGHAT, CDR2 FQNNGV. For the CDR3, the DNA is TGTGCCAGCAGCCCGAGGACAGGGGTCGGTCAGCCCCAGCATTTT. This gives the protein CASSPRTGVGQPQHF.

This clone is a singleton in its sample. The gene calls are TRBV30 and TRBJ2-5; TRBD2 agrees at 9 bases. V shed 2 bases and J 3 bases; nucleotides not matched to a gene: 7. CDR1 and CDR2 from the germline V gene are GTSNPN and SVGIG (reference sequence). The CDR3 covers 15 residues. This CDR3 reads CAWSKLAGEKETQYF. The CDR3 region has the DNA TGTGCCTGGAGTAAGTTAGCGGGAGAGAAAGAGACCCAGTACTTC.

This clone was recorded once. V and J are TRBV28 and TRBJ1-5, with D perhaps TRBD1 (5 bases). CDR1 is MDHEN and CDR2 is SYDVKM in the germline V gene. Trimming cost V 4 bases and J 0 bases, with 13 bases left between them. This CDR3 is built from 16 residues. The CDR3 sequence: CASSSGRGGSNQPQHF. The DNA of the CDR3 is TGTGCCAGCAGTTCGGGCCGGGGGGGTAGCAATCAGCCCCAGCATTTT.

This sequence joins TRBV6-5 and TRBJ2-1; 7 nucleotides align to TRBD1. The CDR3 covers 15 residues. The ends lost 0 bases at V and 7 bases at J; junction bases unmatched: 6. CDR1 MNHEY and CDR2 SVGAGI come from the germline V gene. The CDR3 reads CASSYSQGVGNEQFF. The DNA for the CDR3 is TGTGCCAGCAGTTACTCCCAGGGGGTCGGAAATGAGCAGTTCTTC.

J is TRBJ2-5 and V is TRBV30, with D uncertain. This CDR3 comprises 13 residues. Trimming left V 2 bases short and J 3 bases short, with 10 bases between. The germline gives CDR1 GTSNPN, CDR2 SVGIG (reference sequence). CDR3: CAWSRQQKETQYF. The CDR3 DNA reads TGTGCCTGGAGTCGGCAACAGAAAGAGACCCAGTACTTC.

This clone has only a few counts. This CDR3 reads CASSQGRIRNNEQFF. The CDR3 DNA reads as TGTGCCAGCAGCCAAGGAAGGATTCGTAACAATGAGCAGTTCTTC. The V and J genes are TRBV14 and TRBJ2-1; the D is unclear. This CDR3 has 15 amino acids. Per the germline V gene, CDR1 is SGHDN and CDR2 is FVKESK. Trimming stripped 1 base from V and 5 bases from J, with 12 bases between.

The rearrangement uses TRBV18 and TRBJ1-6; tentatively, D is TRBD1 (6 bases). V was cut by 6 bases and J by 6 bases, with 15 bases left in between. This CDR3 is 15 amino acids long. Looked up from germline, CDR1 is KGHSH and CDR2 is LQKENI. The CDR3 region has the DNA TGTGCCAGCTCCAAGGGGGGATCTTCTAATTCACCCCTCCACTTT. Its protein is CASSKGGSSNSPLHF. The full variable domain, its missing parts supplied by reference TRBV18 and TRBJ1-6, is NAGVMQNPRHLVRRRGQEARLRCSPMKGHSHVYWYRQLPEEGLKFMVYLQKENIIDESGMPKERFSAEFPKEGPSILRIQQVVRGDSAAYFCASSKGGSSNSPLHFGNGTRLTVT.

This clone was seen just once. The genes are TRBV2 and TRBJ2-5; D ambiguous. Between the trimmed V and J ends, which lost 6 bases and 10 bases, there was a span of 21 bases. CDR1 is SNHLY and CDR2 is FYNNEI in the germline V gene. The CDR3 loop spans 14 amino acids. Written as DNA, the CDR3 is TGTGCCAGCAGGCAGGAACCCAATGACGGAGACCAGTACTTC. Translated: CASRQEPNDGDQYF. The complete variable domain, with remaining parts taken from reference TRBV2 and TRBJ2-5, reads EPEVTQTPSHQVTQMGQEVILRCVPISNHLYFYWYRQILGQKVEFLVSFYNNEISEKSEIFDDQFSVERPDGSNFTLKIRSTKLEDSAMYFCASRQEPNDGDQYFGPGTRLLVL.

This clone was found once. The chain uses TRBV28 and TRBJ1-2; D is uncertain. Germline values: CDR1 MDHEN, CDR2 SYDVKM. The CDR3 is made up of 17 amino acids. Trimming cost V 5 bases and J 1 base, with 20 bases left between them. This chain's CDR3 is CASSDPAGATSNYGYTF. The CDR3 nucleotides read TGTGCCAGCAGTGATCCCGCAGGAGCCACAAGTAACTATGGCTACACCTTC.

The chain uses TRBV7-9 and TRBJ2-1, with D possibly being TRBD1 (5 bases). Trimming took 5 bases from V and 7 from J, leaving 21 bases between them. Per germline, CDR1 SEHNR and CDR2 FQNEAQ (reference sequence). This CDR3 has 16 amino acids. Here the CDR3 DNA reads TGTGCCAGCAGCCGCACATATTCACCCCAGGGAAATGAGCAGTTCTTC. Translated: CASSRTYSPQGNEQFF.

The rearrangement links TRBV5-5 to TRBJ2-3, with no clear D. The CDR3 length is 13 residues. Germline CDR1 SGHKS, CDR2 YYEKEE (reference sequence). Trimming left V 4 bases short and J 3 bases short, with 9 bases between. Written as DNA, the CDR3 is TGTGCCAGCAGCCCGTTGGGGACAGATACGCAGTATTTT. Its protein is CASSPLGTDTQYF.

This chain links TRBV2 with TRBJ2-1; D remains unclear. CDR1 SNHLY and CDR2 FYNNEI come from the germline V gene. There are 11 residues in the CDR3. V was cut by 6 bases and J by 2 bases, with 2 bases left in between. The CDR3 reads CASRAYNEQFF. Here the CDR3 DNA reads TGTGCCAGCAGGGCCTACAATGAGCAGTTCTTC.

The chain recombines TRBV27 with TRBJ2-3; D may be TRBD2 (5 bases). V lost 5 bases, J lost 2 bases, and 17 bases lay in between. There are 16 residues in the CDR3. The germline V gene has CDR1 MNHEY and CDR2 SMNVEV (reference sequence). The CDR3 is CASSPKRGSDTDTQYF. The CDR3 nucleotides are TGTGCCAGCAGTCCCAAGAGAGGGAGTGACACAGATACGCAGTATTTT.

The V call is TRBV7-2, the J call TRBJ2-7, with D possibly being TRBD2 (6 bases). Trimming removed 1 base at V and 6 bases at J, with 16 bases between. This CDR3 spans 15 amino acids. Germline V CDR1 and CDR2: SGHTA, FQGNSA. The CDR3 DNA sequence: TGTGCCAGCAGCTTAGGACTAGGGCCAGGAGTCGAGCAGTACTTC. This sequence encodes CASSLGLGPGVEQYF.

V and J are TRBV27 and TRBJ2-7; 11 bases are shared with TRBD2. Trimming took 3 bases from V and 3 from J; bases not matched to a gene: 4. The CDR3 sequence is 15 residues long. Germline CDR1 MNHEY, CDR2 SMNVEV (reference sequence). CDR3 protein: CASSLVGTSGYEQYF. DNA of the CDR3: TGTGCCAGCAGTTTGGTGGGGACTAGCGGCTACGAGCAGTACTTC.

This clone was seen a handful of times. As DNA, the CDR3 is TGTGCCAGCAAGCCTGCAGAGTGGGACACTGAAGCTTTCTTT. It specifies CASKPAEWDTEAFF. The chain couples TRBV27 to TRBJ1-1, with unresolved D. Germline V gene data show CDR1 as MNHEY and CDR2 as SMNVEV (reference sequence). Between the trimmed V and J ends, which lost 7 bases and 3 bases, there was a span of 15 bases. The CDR3 contains 14 residues.

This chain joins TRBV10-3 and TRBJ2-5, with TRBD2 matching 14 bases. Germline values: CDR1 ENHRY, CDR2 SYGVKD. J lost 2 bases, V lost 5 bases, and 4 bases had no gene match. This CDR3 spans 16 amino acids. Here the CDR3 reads CAISQTSGRGQETQYF. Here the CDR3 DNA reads TGTGCCATCAGTCAGACTAGCGGGAGGGGTCAAGAGACCCAGTACTTC.

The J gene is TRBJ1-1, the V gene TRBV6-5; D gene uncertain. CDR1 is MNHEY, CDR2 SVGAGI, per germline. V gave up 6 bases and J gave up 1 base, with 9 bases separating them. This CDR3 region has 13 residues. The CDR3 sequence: CASSRNGNTEAFF. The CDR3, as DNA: TGTGCCAGCAGCCGAAACGGGAACACTGAAGCTTTCTTT.